This T cell receptor beta chain was profiled in a study of T cell repertoires in cytomegalovirus infection. Study context: Both a matching HLA type and CMV infection were indicated by public TCR beta signatures. Study-wide findings and caveats: Clonotypes of TCR beta that were HLA-C-restricted and CMV-specific dominated the ex vivo response.

This clonotype was observed many times. Its antigen is currently unknown. The CDR3 covers 11 residues. Trimming pared 1 base from V and 7 bases from J, leaving 4 bases between. Germline V CDR1 and CDR2: SEHNR, FQNEAQ (reference sequence). Using its own MiXCR run on the reads, TCRdb lists one record per CDR3 protein. This sample has approximately 500,000 distinct CDR3 sequences, with more than 15% found just once. Sequencing was done on a sample of CD8+ T cells from PBMCs. The sequence was obtained from a human donor in good health (CMV status not recorded). Some clones in this sample may be carry-over from other donors' samples. The genes are TRBV7-9 and TRBJ1-1; unclear D gene. The CDR3 loop is CASSLVGEAFF. In nucleotides, the CDR3 is TGTGCCAGCAGCTTAGTTGGTGAAGCTTTCTTT.